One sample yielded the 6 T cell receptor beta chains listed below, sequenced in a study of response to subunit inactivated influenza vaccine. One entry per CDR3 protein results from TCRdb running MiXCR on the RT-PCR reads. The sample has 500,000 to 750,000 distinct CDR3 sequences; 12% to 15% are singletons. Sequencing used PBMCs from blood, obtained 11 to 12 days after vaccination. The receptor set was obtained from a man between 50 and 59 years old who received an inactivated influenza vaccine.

This chain's CDR3 is CASSPGRQSGANVLTF. For the CDR3, the DNA is TGTGCCAGCAGCCCTGGACGGCAGTCTGGGGCCAACGTCCTGACTTTC. The chain carries TRBV12-3 or TRBV12-4 and TRBJ2-6; D unresolved. This CDR3 is 16 amino acids long. V dropped 6 bases and J dropped 1 base, with 13 bases sitting between them.

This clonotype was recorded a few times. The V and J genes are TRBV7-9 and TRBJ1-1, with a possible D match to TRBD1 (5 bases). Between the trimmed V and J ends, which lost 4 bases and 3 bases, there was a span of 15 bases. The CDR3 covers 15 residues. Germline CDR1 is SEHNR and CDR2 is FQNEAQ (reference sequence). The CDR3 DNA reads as TGTGCCAGCAGCTCACGGGGAGGGGCGGACACTGAAGCTTTCTTT. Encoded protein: CASSSRGGADTEAFF.

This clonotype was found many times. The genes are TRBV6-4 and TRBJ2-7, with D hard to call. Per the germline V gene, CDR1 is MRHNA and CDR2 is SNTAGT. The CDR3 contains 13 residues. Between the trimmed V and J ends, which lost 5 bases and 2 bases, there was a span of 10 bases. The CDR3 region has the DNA TGTGCCAGCAGTCCTGGACCAGCCTACGAGCAGTACTTC. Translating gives CASSPGPAYEQYF.

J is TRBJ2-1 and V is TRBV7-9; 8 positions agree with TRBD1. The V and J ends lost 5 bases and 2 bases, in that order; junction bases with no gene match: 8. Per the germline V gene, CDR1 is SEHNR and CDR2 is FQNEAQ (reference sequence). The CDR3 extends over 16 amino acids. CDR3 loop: CASSPWTGSPYNEQFF. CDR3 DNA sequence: TGTGCCAGCAGCCCCTGGACAGGGTCCCCCTACAATGAGCAGTTCTTC.

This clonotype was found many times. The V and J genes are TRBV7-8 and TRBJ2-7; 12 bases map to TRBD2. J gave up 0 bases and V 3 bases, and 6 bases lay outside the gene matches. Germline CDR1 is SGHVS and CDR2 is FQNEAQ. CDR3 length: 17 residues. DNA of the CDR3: TGTGCCAGCAGCTTGCCCGCTAGCGGGGGGGCCTCCTACGAGCAGTACTTC. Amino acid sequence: CASSLPASGGASYEQYF.

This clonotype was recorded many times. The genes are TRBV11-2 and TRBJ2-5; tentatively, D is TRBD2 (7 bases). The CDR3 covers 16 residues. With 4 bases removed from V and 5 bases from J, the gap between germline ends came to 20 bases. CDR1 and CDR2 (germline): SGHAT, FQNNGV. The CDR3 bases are TGTGCCAGCAGCTCCCTGCGGGGGCCACGGCGGGAGACCCAGTACTTC. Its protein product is CASSSLRGPRRETQYF.